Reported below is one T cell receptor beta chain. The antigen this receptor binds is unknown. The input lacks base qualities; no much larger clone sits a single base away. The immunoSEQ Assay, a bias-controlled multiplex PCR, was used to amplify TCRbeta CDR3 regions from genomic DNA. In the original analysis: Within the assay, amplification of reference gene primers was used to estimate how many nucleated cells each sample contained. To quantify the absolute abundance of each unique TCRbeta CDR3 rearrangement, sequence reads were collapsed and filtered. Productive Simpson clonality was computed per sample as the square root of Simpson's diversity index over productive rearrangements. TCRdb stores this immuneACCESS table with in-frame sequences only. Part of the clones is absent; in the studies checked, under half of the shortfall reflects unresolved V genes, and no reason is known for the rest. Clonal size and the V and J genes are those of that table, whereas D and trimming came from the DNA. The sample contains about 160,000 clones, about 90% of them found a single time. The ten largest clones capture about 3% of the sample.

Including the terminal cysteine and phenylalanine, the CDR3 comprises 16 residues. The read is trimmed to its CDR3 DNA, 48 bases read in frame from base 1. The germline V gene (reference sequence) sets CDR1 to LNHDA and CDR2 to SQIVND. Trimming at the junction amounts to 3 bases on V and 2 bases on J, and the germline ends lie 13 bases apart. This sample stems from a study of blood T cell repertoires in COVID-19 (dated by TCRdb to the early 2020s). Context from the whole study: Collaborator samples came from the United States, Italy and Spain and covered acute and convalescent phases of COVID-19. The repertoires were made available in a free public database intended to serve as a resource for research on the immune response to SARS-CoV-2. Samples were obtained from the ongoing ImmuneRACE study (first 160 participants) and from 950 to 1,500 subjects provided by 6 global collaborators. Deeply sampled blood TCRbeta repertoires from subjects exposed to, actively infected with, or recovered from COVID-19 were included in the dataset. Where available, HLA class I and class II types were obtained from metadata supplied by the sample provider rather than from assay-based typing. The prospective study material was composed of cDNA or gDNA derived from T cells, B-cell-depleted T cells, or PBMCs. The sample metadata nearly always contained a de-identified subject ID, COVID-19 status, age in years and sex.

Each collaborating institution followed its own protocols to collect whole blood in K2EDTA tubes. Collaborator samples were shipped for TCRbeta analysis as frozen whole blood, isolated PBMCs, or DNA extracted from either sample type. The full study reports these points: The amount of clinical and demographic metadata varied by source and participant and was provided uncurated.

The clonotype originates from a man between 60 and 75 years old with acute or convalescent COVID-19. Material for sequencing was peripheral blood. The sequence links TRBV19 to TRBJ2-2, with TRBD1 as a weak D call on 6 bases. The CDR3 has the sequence CASSIPRTDNTGELFF. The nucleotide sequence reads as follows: TGTGCCAGTAGTATCCCCAGGACAGATAACACCGGGGAGCTGTTTTTT.